This T cell receptor (beta chain) was observed in a study of T cell responses to AZD1222 COVID-19 vaccine. Repertoires were generated with immunoSEQ multiplex PCR, while TCRdb's copy carries only in-frame clones and drops some. The repertoire has 150,000 or so clones, 70% to 90% of them found once; the top ten carry 4.5% to 6.5%. Study results and limitations: White British people made up most donors, females outnumbered males, and clonal diversity was possibly underestimated. Of spike-specific TCRs, nearly half reportedly target regions left unmutated in variants.

Trimming pared 0 bases from V and 0 bases from J, leaving 6 bases between. CDR1 and CDR2 from the germline V gene are LGHNA and YNFKEQ. This CDR3 is built from 16 residues. Details on this clone: Its antigen is still unknown.

J is TRBJ2-6 and V is TRBV4-2; D unclear. This TCR was recovered from an adult in good health. The sequencing here drew on peripheral blood, taken on day 0 of AZD1222 vaccination. The CDR3 here is CASSQEANSGANVLTF. CDR3 nucleotides: TGTGCCAGCAGCCAAGAGGCTAACTCTGGGGCCAACGTCCTGACTTTC.